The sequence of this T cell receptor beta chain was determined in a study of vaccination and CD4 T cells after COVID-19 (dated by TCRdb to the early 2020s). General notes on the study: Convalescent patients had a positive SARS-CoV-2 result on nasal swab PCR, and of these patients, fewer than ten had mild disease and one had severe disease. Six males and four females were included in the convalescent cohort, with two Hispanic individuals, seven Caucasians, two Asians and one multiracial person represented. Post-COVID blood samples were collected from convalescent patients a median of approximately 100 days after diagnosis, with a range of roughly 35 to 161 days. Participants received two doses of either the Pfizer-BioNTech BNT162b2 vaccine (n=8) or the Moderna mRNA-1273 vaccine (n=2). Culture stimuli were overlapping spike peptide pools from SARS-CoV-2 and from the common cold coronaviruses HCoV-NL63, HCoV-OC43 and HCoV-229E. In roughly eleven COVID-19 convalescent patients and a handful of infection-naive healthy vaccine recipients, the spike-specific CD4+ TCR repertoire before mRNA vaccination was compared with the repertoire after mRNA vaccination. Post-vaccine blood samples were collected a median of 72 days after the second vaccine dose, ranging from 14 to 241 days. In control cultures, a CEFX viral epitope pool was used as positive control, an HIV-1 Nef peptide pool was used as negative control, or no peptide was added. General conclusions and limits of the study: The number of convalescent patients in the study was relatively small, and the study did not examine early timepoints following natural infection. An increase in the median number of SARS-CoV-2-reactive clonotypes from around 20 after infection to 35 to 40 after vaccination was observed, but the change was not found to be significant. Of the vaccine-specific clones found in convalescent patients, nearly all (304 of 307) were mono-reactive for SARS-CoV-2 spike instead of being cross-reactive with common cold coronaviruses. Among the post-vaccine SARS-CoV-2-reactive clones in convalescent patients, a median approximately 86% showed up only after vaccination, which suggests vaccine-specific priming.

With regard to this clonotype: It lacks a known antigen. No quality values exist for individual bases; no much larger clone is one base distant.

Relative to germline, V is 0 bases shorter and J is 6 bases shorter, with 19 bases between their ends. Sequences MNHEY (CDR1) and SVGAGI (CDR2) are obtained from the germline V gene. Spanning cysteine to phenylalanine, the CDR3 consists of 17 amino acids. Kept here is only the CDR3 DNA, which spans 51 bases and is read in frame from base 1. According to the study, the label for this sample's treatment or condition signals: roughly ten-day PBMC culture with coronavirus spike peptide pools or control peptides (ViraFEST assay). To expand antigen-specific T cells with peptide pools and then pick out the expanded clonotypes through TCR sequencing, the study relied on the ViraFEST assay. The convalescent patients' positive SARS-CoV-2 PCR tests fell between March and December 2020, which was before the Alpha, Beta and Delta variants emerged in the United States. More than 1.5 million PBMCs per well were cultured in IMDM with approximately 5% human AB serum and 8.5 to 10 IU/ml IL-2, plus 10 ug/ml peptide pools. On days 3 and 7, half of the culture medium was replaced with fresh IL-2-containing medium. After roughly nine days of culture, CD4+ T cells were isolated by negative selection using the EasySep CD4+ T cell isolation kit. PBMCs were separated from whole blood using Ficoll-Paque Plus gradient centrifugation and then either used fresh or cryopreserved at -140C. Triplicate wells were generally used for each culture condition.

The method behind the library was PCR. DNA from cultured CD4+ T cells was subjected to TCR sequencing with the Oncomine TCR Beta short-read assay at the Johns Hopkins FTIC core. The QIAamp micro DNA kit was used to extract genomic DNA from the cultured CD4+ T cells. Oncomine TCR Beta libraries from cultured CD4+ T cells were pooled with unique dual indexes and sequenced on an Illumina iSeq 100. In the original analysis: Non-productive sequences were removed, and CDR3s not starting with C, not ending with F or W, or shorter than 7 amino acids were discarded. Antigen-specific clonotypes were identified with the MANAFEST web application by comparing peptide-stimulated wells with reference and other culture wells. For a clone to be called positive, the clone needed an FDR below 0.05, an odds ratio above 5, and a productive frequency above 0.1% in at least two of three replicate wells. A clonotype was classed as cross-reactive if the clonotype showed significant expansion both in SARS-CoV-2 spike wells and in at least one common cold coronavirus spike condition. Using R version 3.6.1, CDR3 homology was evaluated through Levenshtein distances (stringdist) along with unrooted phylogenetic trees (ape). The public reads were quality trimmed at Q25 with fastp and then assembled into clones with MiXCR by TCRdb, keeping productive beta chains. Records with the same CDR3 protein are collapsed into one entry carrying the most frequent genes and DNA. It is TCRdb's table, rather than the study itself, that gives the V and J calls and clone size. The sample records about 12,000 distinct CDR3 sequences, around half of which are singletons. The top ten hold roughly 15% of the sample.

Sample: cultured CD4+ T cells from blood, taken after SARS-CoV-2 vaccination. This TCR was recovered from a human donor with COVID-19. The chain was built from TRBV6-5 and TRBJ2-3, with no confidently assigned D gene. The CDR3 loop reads CASSYSLSQVGPDTQYF. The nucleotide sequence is TGTGCCAGCAGTTACTCTTTGTCCCAGGTGGGTCCGGATACGCAGTATTTT.